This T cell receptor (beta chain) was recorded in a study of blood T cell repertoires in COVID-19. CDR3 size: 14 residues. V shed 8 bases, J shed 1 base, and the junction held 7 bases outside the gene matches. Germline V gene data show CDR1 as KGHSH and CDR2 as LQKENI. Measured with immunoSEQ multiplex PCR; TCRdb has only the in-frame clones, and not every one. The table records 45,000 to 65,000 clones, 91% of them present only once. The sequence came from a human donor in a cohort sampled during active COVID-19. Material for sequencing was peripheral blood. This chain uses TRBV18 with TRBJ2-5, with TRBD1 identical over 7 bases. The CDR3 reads CASVTGTAQETQYF. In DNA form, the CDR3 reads TGTGCCAGCGTGACCGGGACAGCCCAAGAGACCCAGTACTTC.